Below, 21 T cell receptor beta chains from the same sample are listed, as sequenced in a study of blood T cell repertoires in COVID-19. Assay used: immunoSEQ multiplex PCR; TCRdb lists only in-frame clones, some missing. The table includes 130,000 or so clones, about four fifths detected once. Sequencing was performed on peripheral blood. The receptors originated from a woman older than 75 with acute or convalescent COVID-19.

This CDR3 reads CASGEGFNQPQHF. CDR3 DNA sequence: TGTGCTAGTGGGGAGGGTTTCAATCAGCCCCAGCATTTT. This rearrangement joins TRBV12-5 to TRBJ1-5; the D is unclear. The CDR3 loop spans 13 amino acids. CDR1 is LGHNT, CDR2 FRNRAP, per germline. V lost 6 bases to trimming and J lost 3 bases, with 9 bases between them. Full variable domain (outside the CDR3, taken from reference TRBV12-5 and TRBJ1-5): DARVTQTPRHKVTEMGQEVTMRCQPILGHNTVFWYRQTMMQGLELLAYFRNRAPLDDSGMPKDRFSAEMPDATLATLKIQPSEPRDSAVYFCASGEGFNQPQHFGDGTRLSIL.

This rearrangement joins TRBV5-6 to TRBJ1-6, with 11 bases lining up with TRBD1. There are 17 residues in the CDR3. J gave up 8 bases and V 4 bases, and 11 bases lay outside the gene matches. Germline loops: CDR1 SGHDT, CDR2 YYEEEE. CDR3 DNA sequence: TGTGCCAGCAGCCTGGGACAGGGGGTCTACGGGGATTCACCCCTCCACTTT. Translation gives CASSLGQGVYGDSPLHF.

The genes are TRBV5-6 and TRBJ2-3; the match to TRBD2 covers 15 bases. The V gene's germline CDR1 is SGHDT and CDR2 YYEEEE. V lost 4 bases to trimming and J lost 4 bases; unmatched junction nucleotides: 10. The CDR3 runs 18 residues. The CDR3 coding sequence is TGTGCCAGCAGCCGGACTAGCGGGGGGGCCAGGTACGCAGATACGCAGTATTTT. This codes for CASSRTSGGARYADTQYF.

The CDR3 region has the DNA TGTGCCAGCAAGCCGGGGGGATCCTACAATGAGCAGTTCTTC. This translates into CASKPGGSYNEQFF. The chain links TRBV7-2 to TRBJ2-1; 7 nucleotides align to TRBD2. With 7 bases clipped from V and 1 base from J, the junction kept 4 bases outside the gene matches. The CDR3 has 14 amino acids. Germline V CDR1 and CDR2: SGHTA, FQGNSA.

This clone was seen more than once but under ten times. The chain is built from TRBV10-3 and TRBJ1-1; D possibly corresponds to TRBD1 (6 bases). V was clipped by 6 bases and J by 1 base, with 12 bases between them. Germline V gene data show CDR1 as ENHRY and CDR2 as SYGVKD. This CDR3 contains 14 residues. CDR3 bases: TGTGCCATCAGGGAGAGGGGGGGGAACACTGAAGCTTTCTTT. Its translation: CAIRERGGNTEAFF.

CDR3 residues: CASSSWGSGPGANVLTF. The CDR3 DNA follows: TGTGCCAGCAGCTCCTGGGGGAGCGGGCCTGGGGCCAACGTCCTGACTTTC. This rearrangement joins TRBV7-9 to TRBJ2-6, with TRBD2 as a possible D gene (6 bases). CDR1 is SEHNR and CDR2 is FQNEAQ in the germline V gene (reference sequence). This CDR3 is 17 amino acids long. V was cut by 4 bases and J by 2 bases, with 15 bases left in between.

This clone has a handful of counts. This chain links TRBV27 with TRBJ2-3; 7 bases line up with TRBD1. V was pared by 5 bases and J by 4 bases, with 12 bases of the junction left unmatched. Germline-derived CDR1 and CDR2 are MNHEY and SMNVEV (reference sequence). The CDR3 extends over 16 amino acids. The CDR3 protein is CASSRRDRYVADTQYF. The DNA for the CDR3 is TGTGCCAGCAGTCGCCGGGACAGATATGTTGCAGATACGCAGTATTTT.

V gene TRBV19 combines with J gene TRBJ2-4; 7 nucleotides match TRBD1. The V gene's germline CDR1 is LNHDA and CDR2 SQIVND (reference sequence). The CDR3 loop spans 15 amino acids. The junction had 10 bases not matched to a gene; V was cut back by 7 bases and J by 4 bases. DNA for the CDR3: TGTGCCAGTAAATCTGCAGGGACAGCTAAAAACATTCAGTACTTC. Translation: CASKSAGTAKNIQYF.

CDR3 nucleotides: TGTGCCAGCAGCTCCGACAGGGACTATGGCTACACCTTC. Translating it yields CASSSDRDYGYTF. V is TRBV2 and J is TRBJ1-2, with 7 bases that match TRBD1. V trimming: 6 bases; J trimming: 3 bases; junction bases outside the gene matches: 4. The V gene's germline CDR1 is SNHLY and CDR2 FYNNEI. The CDR3 has 13 amino acids.

The V call is TRBV7-8, the J call TRBJ1-5; 7 nucleotides agree with TRBD1. Germline trimming cut 2 bases from V and 4 bases from J; bases unmatched to any gene: 5. This CDR3 comprises 15 residues. CDR1 is SGHVS and CDR2 is FQNEAQ in the germline V gene. CDR3: CASSLLTGSNQPQHF. The CDR3 coding sequence is TGTGCCAGCAGCTTACTGACAGGGTCTAATCAGCCCCAGCATTTT.

This clone was seen only once. The V and J genes are TRBV5-1 and TRBJ1-1, with TRBD1 as a possible D gene (6 bases). The CDR3 runs 13 residues. Trimming shortened V by 7 bases and J by 5 bases, and 15 bases separated the two germline ends. Germline lookup yields CDR1 SGHRS and CDR2 YFSETQ. This CDR3 is CASGTGPGTEAFF. The DNA of the CDR3 is TGCGCCAGCGGCACAGGGCCGGGGACTGAAGCTTTCTTT.

The gene calls are TRBV6-1 and TRBJ1-2; 9 nucleotides match TRBD1. CDR3 length: 16 residues. V lost 4 bases, J lost 3 bases, and 9 bases stayed unmatched. Germline assignment: CDR1 MNHNS and CDR2 SASEGT. The CDR3 loop reads CASSGIPGQGYYGYTF. CDR3 in DNA: TGTGCCAGCAGTGGCATCCCGGGACAGGGCTACTATGGCTACACCTTC.

The CDR3 here is CASSLDRVGYTF. The CDR3 DNA follows: TGCGCCAGCAGCTTAGACAGGGTGGGCTACACCTTC. The chain has TRBV5-1 and TRBJ1-2; 7 nucleotides align to TRBD1. The CDR3 extends over 12 amino acids. J was trimmed by 8 bases and V by 2 bases; bases with no gene match: 3. Germline V gives CDR1 SGHRS, CDR2 YFSETQ.

The chain is built from TRBV5-1 and TRBJ1-1, with TRBD1 matching 8 bases. The CDR3 is 15 amino acids. Germline trimming cut 6 bases from V and 5 bases from J; bases unmatched to any gene: 12. Germline V gene data show CDR1 as SGHRS and CDR2 as YFSETQ. The CDR3 DNA reads TGCGCCAGCAAGGAGGGCAGGGGGCGGATTACTGAAGCTTTCTTT. Residues: CASKEGRGRITEAFF. Based on the CDR3 plus reference TRBV5-1 and TRBJ1-1, the full variable domain is KAGVTQTPRYLIKTRGQQVTLSCSPISGHRSVSWYQQTPGQGLQFLFEYFSETQRNKGNFPGRFSGRQFSNSRSEMNVSTLELGDSALYLCASKEGRGRITEAFFGQGTRLTVV.

The CDR3 DNA reads TGTGCCAGCAGATCTCACGGCTCTGGAAACACCATATATTTT. Its translation: CASRSHGSGNTIYF. J is TRBJ1-3 and V is TRBV6-5; no clear D gene. Per germline, CDR1 MNHEY and CDR2 SVGAGI. Between the trimmed V and J ends, which lost 6 bases and 0 bases, there was a span of 9 bases. The CDR3 covers 14 residues.

V usage is TRBV19 and J usage is TRBJ1-4; 7 nucleotides line up with TRBD1. Germline lookup yields CDR1 LNHDA and CDR2 SQIVND (reference sequence). The CDR3 is made up of 13 amino acids. V dropped 3 bases and J dropped 6; count of bases not matched to a gene: 1. The CDR3 is CASSIDRDEKLFF. Written as DNA, the CDR3 is TGTGCCAGTAGTATCGACAGGGATGAAAAACTGTTTTTT.

This chain links TRBV12-3 or TRBV12-4 with TRBJ1-2; 8 bases match TRBD1. J was trimmed by 8 bases and V by 6 bases; bases with no gene match: 8. CDR3 length equals 13 residues. The CDR3 here is CASRPGQEEGYTF. For the CDR3, the DNA is TGTGCCAGCAGGCCGGGACAGGAGGAAGGCTACACCTTC.

The sample holds a few counts of this clone. The rearrangement joins TRBV5-1 to TRBJ1-1; a weak D match, TRBD1 (6 bases). CDR1 and CDR2 (germline): SGHRS, YFSETQ. This CDR3 is built from 14 residues. Trimming left V 3 bases short and J 0 bases short, with 9 bases between. The chain's CDR3 is CASSWDMMNTEAFF. CDR3 sequence (DNA): TGCGCCAGCAGCTGGGACATGATGAACACTGAAGCTTTCTTT.

CDR3 in DNA: TGTGCCAGCAGTTTAAACAGGGCCTCACCCCTCCACTTT. Translation: CASSLNRASPLHF. The rearrangement uses TRBV27 and TRBJ1-6; a weak D match, TRBD1 (6 bases). V was shortened by 2 bases and J by 10 bases, with 9 bases between the two germline ends. Germline V gene sequence: CDR1 MNHEY, CDR2 SMNVEV (reference sequence). The CDR3 is 13 amino acids.

In its sample, this clone was seen a few times. This chain joins TRBV3-1 (or the pseudogene TRBV3-2) and TRBJ1-2; the D gene is possibly TRBD1 (5 bases). In germline, CDR1 is LGHDT, CDR2 YNNKEL (reference sequence). The CDR3 is 14 residues long. V was trimmed by 0 bases and J by 5 bases, leaving 10 bases between them. This chain's CDR3 is CASSQDGARYGYTF. The CDR3 DNA reads as TGTGCCAGCAGCCAAGATGGGGCACGATATGGCTACACCTTC.

CDR3 protein: CASSYGGWNNSPLHF. For the CDR3, the DNA is TGTGCCAGCAGTTACGGGGGCTGGAATAATTCACCCCTCCACTTT. The chain uses TRBV6-2 or TRBV6-3 and TRBJ1-6; D perhaps matches TRBD1 (6 bases). This CDR3 has 15 residues. Germline V gives CDR1 MNHEY, CDR2 SVGEGT. V shed 2 bases and J shed 5 bases, with 10 bases lying between them.